Included here is one TCR beta chain sequence, with context. Its antigen is unknown. These data are taken from a study of shared clonotypes between healthy human individuals. Study details: Each donor contributed plates that comprised three CD4 naive, three CD4 memory, two CD8 naive and one CD8 memory.

Broader study findings: The study found roughly 5% of naive CD4 clonotypes shared across four donors. Among the subsets, naive ones generally showed larger estimated richness than memory ones.

Authors' processing steps: ImmunoSEQ only sent back junction sequences with no quality scores, so filtering was done differently. Sequencing was performed with immunoSEQ multiplex PCR; in TCRdb, only in-frame clones are kept and a portion is missing. V, J and clone size reflect that table, while D and trimming were determined from the DNA. The sample holds 700,000 or so clones, roughly 70% seen once. Sample: memory CD4+ T cells sorted from blood. The subset denotes: CD45RA-negative fraction. This TCR derives from a woman aged 30 to 39 in good health.

The CDR3 protein is CASSIKETQYF. CDR3 bases: TGCGCCAGCAGCATCAAAGAGACCCAGTACTTC. The chain joins TRBV5-1 to TRBJ2-5; unclear D gene. The CDR3 runs to 11 residues. The ends were cut back, 4 bases at V and 3 bases at J, with 4 bases in the middle. Germline lookup yields CDR1 SGHRS and CDR2 YFSETQ.